This T cell receptor (beta chain) was recorded in a study of identical twins. MiXCR, run by TCRdb on the 5' RACE reads, gives a single entry per CDR3 protein. The sample lists roughly 230,000 distinct CDR3 sequences, about 8.3% occurring once. Findings and caveats of the study: Sequences that were beta out-of-frame showed weaker excess twin sharing. Abundant beta clonotypes from cord blood had fewer insertions, unlike memory repertoires, which showed none. Cross-sectional statistics underpinned the conclusions; the same donors were not followed. Recombination models fit unrelated individuals' TCR alpha sharing but underestimated twins'.

Remarks on this clonotype: The antigen is undetermined.

The same specimen was also included in a second study, on yellow fever vaccine responses in identical twins.

The source of this sequence is a woman aged 18-30 years in good health. The sequenced sample was CD8+ T cells sorted from blood.

CDR3 residues: CASSDKRGASTDTQYF. The CDR3 region has the DNA TGTGCCAGCAGCGACAAACGAGGAGCTAGCACAGATACGCAGTATTTT. The chain couples TRBV7-9 to TRBJ2-3; D remains unclear. Per germline, CDR1 SEHNR and CDR2 FQNEAQ (reference sequence). The V end was cut by 5 bases, the J end by 0 bases, with 15 bases between. The CDR3 has 16 residues. Full variable domain (missing parts from reference TRBV7-9 and TRBJ2-3): DTGVSQNPRHKITKRGQNVTFRCDPISEHNRLYWYRQTLGQGPEFLTYFQNEAQLEKSRLLSDRFSAERPKGSFSTLEIQRTEQGDSAMYLCASSDKRGASTDTQYFGPGTRLTVL.